The source of this T cell receptor beta chain is a study of cytomegalovirus exposure and HLA in healthy donors. Study-level findings and limits: Per a later analysis, about 17,000 TCR beta sequences showed association with HLA alleles at 0.05 false discovery rate.

Notes on this clone: Its antigen is unknown.

The CDR3 runs 15 residues. Trimming cost V 2 bases and J 5 bases, with 10 bases left between them. The germline V gene has CDR1 MNHEY and CDR2 SVGAGI. PCR was performed using 60 Vbeta and 13 Jbeta primers. Assay used: immunoSEQ multiplex PCR; TCRdb lists only in-frame clones, some missing. The table shows under 200,000 clones, with over 70% occurring only once. The TCR sequence derives from a man aged 40-49 years in good health and CMV-seronegative. The V call is TRBV6-5, the J call TRBJ1-6; weak D call: TRBD1 (6 bases). Sequences were obtained from PBMCs. The CDR3 protein is CASSYRTGNNSPLHF. CDR3 nucleotides: TGTGCCAGCAGTTACCGAACAGGGAATAATTCACCCCTCCACTTT.